The entry below describes one TCR beta chain. Its cognate antigen is unknown. V was cut by 5 bases and J by 9 bases, with 11 bases left in between. The CDR3 totals 13 residues. In germline, CDR1 is SGHAT, CDR2 FQDESV (reference sequence). This specimen belongs to a study of T cell repertoires in aging, cancer and after chemotherapy. TCR beta rearrangements were amplified from peripheral blood genomic DNA. Regarding the study as a whole: In cancer patients, declining TCR diversity with age involved lost richness and lost evenness. In each cancer cohort, median generation probability increased across chemotherapy, suggesting thymic output rebounded.

Rearranged V-D-J TRB sequences were amplified with a mixed TRB-A/B primer pool. TCRdb fed the multiplex PCR reads into MiXCR, producing one record per CDR3 protein. This table holds thousands of distinct CDR3 sequences, around 33% found once. The chain carries TRBV11-1 and TRBJ1-6; tentatively, D is TRBD1 (5 bases). The source of this sequence is a human donor in good health. Sequencing was done on a sample of blood. The CDR3 DNA follows: TGTGCCAGCAGCGCCGCTGGGGGTTCACCCCTCCACTTT. Its translation: CASSAAGGSPLHF. Complete variable domain (other parts from reference TRBV11-1 and TRBJ1-6): EAEVAQSPRYKITEKSQAVAFWCDPISGHATLYWYRQILGQGPELLVQFQDESVVDDSQLPKDRFSAERLKGVDSTLKIQPAELGDSAMYLCASSAAGGSPLHFGNGTRLTVT.